Judged by abundance, the clone carrying this T cell receptor beta chain is medium-sized. The source of the sample is a study of sequential checkpoint blockade in melanoma. Study overall: Randomization was 1:1 between first-line nivolumab→ipilimumab and ipilimumab→nivolumab. After both sequences, patients received maintenance nivolumab.

The CDR3 has 14 amino acids. The V segment lost 4 bases and the J segment 1 base; nucleotides outside the gene matches: 2. Germline V gives CDR1 PRHDT, CDR2 FYEKMQ (reference sequence). Sample treatment: randomized to nivolumab then ipilimumab (arm A) or the reverse (arm B). No patient had prior DNA-damaging chemotherapy. PBMC sorting kept live CD3+CD8+ cells without CD19 or CD56. The assay was immunoSEQ multiplex PCR, and TCRdb's table has in-frame clones only and misses some. The sample contains thousands of clones, under 50% of which appear only once. The clonotype originates from a human patient with melanoma. Some clones in this sample may be carry-over from other donors' samples. The rearrangement joins TRBV13 to TRBJ2-7; 9 nucleotides line up with TRBD1. Sequences were derived from CD8+ T cells sorted from blood (inferred from file names), sampled from a patient given nivolumab and ipilimumab in sequence. The CDR3 spells CASSWGQGSYEQYF. CDR3 nucleotide sequence: TGTGCCAGCAGCTGGGGACAGGGATCCTACGAGCAGTACTTC.